The T cell receptor beta chain under discussion was sequenced for a study of T cell repertoires in cytomegalovirus infection. Whole-study context: TCR beta signatures that were public indicated CMV infection and matching HLA type. Whole-study findings and limits: Clonotypes of TCR beta that were HLA-C-restricted and CMV-specific dominated the ex vivo response. People with CMV and the relevant HLA were identified by cumulative public TCR beta family frequency.

At least ten counts were recorded for this clonotype. Its antigen is undetermined. Germline V lookup: CDR1 SGHTA, CDR2 FQGNSA. The CDR3 runs to 11 residues. V dropped 3 bases and J dropped 6 bases, with 0 bases sitting between them. One entry per CDR3 protein results from TCRdb running MiXCR on the reads. The sample has about 130,000 distinct CDR3 sequences, approximately 9.2% seen once. The TCR was taken from a human donor in good health (CMV status not recorded). Some clones in this sample may be carry-over from other donors' samples. The sequenced material came from PBMCs. The chain has TRBV7-2 and TRBJ1-6; D gene ambiguous. Written as DNA, the CDR3 is TGTGCCAGCAGCTTTAATTCACCCCTCCACTTT. Amino acid sequence: CASSFNSPLHF.